The 32 T cell receptor beta chains given below trace back to one sample, sequenced in a study of T cell responses to AZD1222 COVID-19 vaccine. Assay: immunoSEQ multiplex PCR; the TCRdb copy retains only in-frame clones and omits some. The sample gives 150,000 or so clones, 75% to 95% of which show up once; around 1.4% is in the top ten. The specimen was peripheral blood, collected on day 0 of AZD1222 vaccination. These receptors were taken from an adult in good health.

The chain links TRBV6-5 to TRBJ1-2, with D perhaps TRBD1 (5 bases). Trimming removed 7 bases at V and 6 bases at J, with 18 bases between. From germline, CDR1 is MNHEY and CDR2 SVGAGI. The CDR3 sequence is 14 residues long. The CDR3: CASTNGDGIDGYTF. The CDR3 DNA reads TGTGCCAGCACTAACGGGGACGGGATTGATGGCTACACCTTC.

This rearrangement joins TRBV6-1 to TRBJ1-2; D call uncertain. The length of the CDR3 is 13 residues. The ends were cut back, 3 bases at V and 6 bases at J, with 11 bases in the middle. Germline values: CDR1 MNHNS, CDR2 SASEGT. CDR3 sequence: CASSDDGLDGYTF. CDR3 nucleotide sequence: TGTGCCAGCAGTGACGACGGGCTAGATGGCTACACCTTC.

The genes are TRBV7-3 and TRBJ1-1; D unclear. V was trimmed by 4 bases and J by 4 bases, leaving 10 bases between them. The germline V gene has CDR1 SGHTA and CDR2 FQGTGA. The CDR3 contains 13 residues. As DNA, the CDR3 is TGTGCCAGCAGCTCCCTAGACCGCACTGAAGCTTTCTTT. Amino acid sequence: CASSSLDRTEAFF.

V and J are TRBV10-3 and TRBJ2-4; D unresolved. The CDR3 covers 13 residues. V lost 7 bases to trimming and J lost 2 bases, with 9 bases between them. Germline lookup yields CDR1 ENHRY and CDR2 SYGVKD. CDR3 in DNA: TGTGCCATCAAGGCGTCGACCAAAAACATTCAGTACTTC. Residues: CAIKASTKNIQYF.

The chain links TRBV7-9 to TRBJ2-1; the match to TRBD2 covers 12 bases. Germline V gene lookup returns CDR1 SEHNR and CDR2 FQNEAQ (reference sequence). The V segment lost 3 bases and the J segment 8 bases; nucleotides outside the gene matches: 11. This CDR3 contains 17 residues. The CDR3 DNA is TGTGCCAGCAGCTTGCGTCCTAGCGGGGGGGCCTCGGATGAGCAGTTCTTC. Translating it yields CASSLRPSGGASDEQFF.

The rearrangement uses TRBV19 and TRBJ1-1; D gene ambiguous. V gave up 7 bases and J gave up 2 bases, with 20 bases separating them. Germline-derived CDR1 and CDR2 are LNHDA and SQIVND (reference sequence). The CDR3 totals 16 residues. The CDR3 here is CASTTRHAATNTEAFF. The CDR3 bases are TGTGCCAGTACCACCCGGCATGCAGCTACAAACACTGAAGCTTTCTTT.

The chain is built from TRBV19 and TRBJ2-2, with TRBD1 identical over 8 bases. Trimming cost V 7 bases and J 0 bases; bases outside gene matches: 7. The V gene's germline CDR1 is LNHDA and CDR2 SQIVND (reference sequence). The CDR3 is 16 amino acids. The chain's CDR3 is CASTLPGQANTGELFF. The CDR3 DNA reads as TGTGCCAGTACCCTACCGGGACAGGCGAACACCGGGGAGCTGTTTTTT.

This chain uses TRBV6-2 or TRBV6-3 with TRBJ2-3, with TRBD2 identical over 10 bases. With 6 bases clipped from V and 2 bases from J, the junction kept 17 bases outside the gene matches. The length of the CDR3 is 19 residues. In germline, CDR1 is MNHEY, CDR2 SVGEGT. The CDR3 DNA sequence: TGTGCCAGCAGCACCCCCTTGGTAACTAGCGGGGAAAACACAGATACGCAGTATTTT. Protein sequence: CASSTPLVTSGENTDTQYF.

V is TRBV29-1 and J is TRBJ2-1; D unresolved. Trimming cost V 7 bases and J 4 bases, with 14 bases left between them. This CDR3 has 13 amino acids. CDR1 and CDR2 from the germline V gene are SQVTM and ANQGSEA. CDR3 in amino acids: CSGATSKYNEQFF. The CDR3 DNA is TGCAGCGGCGCTACCAGTAAGTACAATGAGCAGTTCTTC.

In this sample, this clone turned up once. J is TRBJ2-3 and V is TRBV3-1 (or the pseudogene TRBV3-2); TRBD1 agrees at 9 bases. From germline, CDR1 is LGHDT and CDR2 YNNKEL (reference sequence). The V gene end was trimmed by 2 bases and the J gene end by 2 bases; junction bases not matched to a gene: 8. This CDR3 spans 17 amino acids. The CDR3 DNA sequence: TGTGCCAGCAGCCAAACTAAGACAGGGGGTGACACAGATACGCAGTATTTT. It specifies CASSQTKTGGDTDTQYF.

The rearrangement uses TRBV7-8 and TRBJ1-5; D is uncertain. The CDR3 covers 14 residues. Trimming cost V 1 base and J 7 bases, with 11 bases left between them. The germline V gene encodes CDR1 SGHVS and CDR2 FQNEAQ. CDR3 protein: CASSLVEGGQPQHF. CDR3 in DNA: TGTGCCAGCAGCTTAGTCGAGGGCGGGCAGCCCCAGCATTTT. Combining the CDR3 with reference TRBV7-8 and TRBJ1-5 gives the whole variable domain GAGVSQSPRYKVAKRGQDVALRCDPISGHVSLFWYQQALGQGPEFLTYFQNEAQLDKSGLPSDRFFAERPEGSVSTLKIQRTQQEDSAVYLCASSLVEGGQPQHFGDGTRLSIL.

The chain employs TRBV29-1 and TRBJ2-1, with 8 positions matching TRBD2. The CDR3 is made up of 13 amino acids. V was pared by 4 bases and J by 9 bases, with 8 bases of the junction left unmatched. CDR1 is SQVTM, CDR2 ANQGSEA, per germline. CDR3 bases: TGCAGCGTTGTGACGGGGGGGCTGGGTGAGCAGTTCTTC. It translates to CSVVTGGLGEQFF.

V usage is TRBV19 and J usage is TRBJ2-7, with 7 bases that match TRBD1. This CDR3 has 14 residues. Per the germline V gene, CDR1 is LNHDA and CDR2 is SQIVND (reference sequence). V lost 6 bases, J lost 2 bases, and 7 bases stayed unmatched. CDR3 region: CASRDRLGAYEQYF. CDR3 nucleotides: TGTGCCAGTAGGGACAGGTTAGGGGCCTACGAGCAGTACTTC.

This clone was detected once. The chain employs TRBV13 and TRBJ1-3, with unresolved D. Germline CDR1 and CDR2: PRHDT and FYEKMQ (reference sequence). This CDR3 has 15 amino acids. V lost 4 bases and J 2 bases, leaving 12 bases between the germline ends. For the CDR3, the DNA is TGTGCCAGCAGCTCGTCCTCGGCAGCTGGAAACACCATATATTTT. This sequence encodes CASSSSSAAGNTIYF.

V is TRBV5-4 and J is TRBJ2-1; 10 bases match TRBD2. V shed 1 base, J shed 12 bases, and the junction held 19 bases outside the gene matches. This CDR3 region has 18 residues. CDR1 and CDR2 from the germline V gene are SGHNT and YYREEE (reference sequence). The CDR3 protein is CASSLKSSGSIRSSVQFF. The CDR3 DNA reads as TGTGCCAGCAGCTTGAAGTCTAGCGGGAGTATAAGGTCGAGTGTGCAGTTCTTC.

This clone came up a few times. The rearrangement uses TRBV5-8 and TRBJ1-6, with 9 positions matching TRBD1. This CDR3 is 15 amino acids long. From germline, CDR1 is SGHTS and CDR2 YDEGEE. J lost 10 bases, V lost 0 bases, and 5 bases had no gene match. The CDR3 DNA reads as TGTGCCAGCAGCTTGGCCGGGACAGGGTACTCACCCCTCCACTTT. This translates into CASSLAGTGYSPLHF.

This sequence joins TRBV2 and TRBJ1-3; tentative D call: TRBD1 (6 bases). CDR3 length: 15 residues. The V end lost 3 bases, the J end lost 2 bases, and 11 bases lay between the germline ends. CDR1 is SNHLY, CDR2 FYNNEI, per germline. This CDR3 is CASSEFRTAGNTIYF. The CDR3 bases are TGTGCCAGCAGTGAGTTTCGGACAGCTGGAAACACCATATATTTT.

This clone is a singleton in its sample. In nucleotides, the CDR3 is TGCGCCAGCAGCCCACGCTCCGGGGCACGAGGGGATACGCAGTATTTT. Translated: CASSPRSGARGDTQYF. The chain combines TRBV4-3 with TRBJ2-3; D possibly uses TRBD1 or TRBD2 (5 bases each). The CDR3 is 16 amino acids. With 4 bases removed from V and 6 bases from J, the gap between germline ends came to 20 bases. Germline V gene data show CDR1 as LGHNA and CDR2 as YSLEER.

This CDR3 is CASSSGNTGELFF. In nucleotides, the CDR3 is TGTGCCAGCAGCTCAGGGAACACCGGGGAGCTGTTTTTT. The chain joins TRBV11-2 to TRBJ2-2; D not resolved. The ends were cut back, 4 bases at V and 1 base at J, with 4 bases in the middle. The CDR3 has 13 residues. Germline assignment: CDR1 SGHAT and CDR2 FQNNGV.

The rearrangement uses TRBV25-1 and TRBJ2-7, with D hard to call. The CDR3 covers 13 residues. V dropped 4 bases and J dropped 4 bases, with 11 bases sitting between them. The V gene's germline CDR1 is MGHDK and CDR2 SYGVNS. The CDR3 protein is CASSGTGGYEQYF. CDR3 nucleotide sequence: TGTGCCAGCAGTGGGACCGGTGGGTACGAGCAGTACTTC.

The chain uses TRBV14 and TRBJ1-5; D remains unclear. Germline CDR1 SGHDN, CDR2 FVKESK. V lost 1 base, J lost 5 bases, and 6 bases lay in between. There are 13 residues in the CDR3. The CDR3 protein is CASSQGTHQPQHF. In DNA, the CDR3 is TGTGCCAGCAGCCAAGGGACCCATCAGCCCCAGCATTTT.

This rearrangement joins TRBV10-3 to TRBJ1-5; 10 bases fit TRBD1. CDR1 is ENHRY, CDR2 SYGVKD, per germline. The ends lost 3 bases at V and 0 bases at J; junction bases unmatched: 5. This CDR3 region has 17 residues. CDR3 in amino acids: CAISEDRGRISNQPQHF. The CDR3 DNA reads as TGTGCCATCAGTGAAGACAGGGGGCGGATTAGCAATCAGCCCCAGCATTTT.

The genes are TRBV21-1 and TRBJ1-5. TRBV21-1 is classified as a pseudogene. This CDR3 region has 17 residues. CDR3 in DNA: TGTGCCAGCAGCCCCAGGCGGCCGGGATATGGCAATCAGCCCCAGCATTTT. This translates into CASSPRRPGYGNQPQHF.

This chain joins TRBV10-3 and TRBJ1-5; D might be TRBD1 (6 bases). Germline V lookup: CDR1 ENHRY, CDR2 SYGVKD. The CDR3 covers 15 residues. V lost 5 bases to trimming and J lost 3 bases, with 14 bases between them. CDR3 nucleotides: TGTGCCATCAGTCTACAGGGAGGACACAATCAGCCCCAGCATTTT. Protein sequence: CAISLQGGHNQPQHF.

The V gene is TRBV19, the J gene TRBJ2-3; weak D call: TRBD1 (5 bases). The CDR3 consists of 14 residues. V lost 5 bases, J lost 2 bases, and 11 bases lay in between. Germline CDR1 reads LNHDA; CDR2 reads SQIVND (reference sequence). The chain's CDR3 is CASSSPGFTDTQYF. The CDR3 coding sequence is TGTGCCAGTAGTTCCCCAGGGTTCACAGATACGCAGTATTTT.

This sequence joins TRBV18 and TRBJ2-7; perhaps D is TRBD1 or TRBD2 (5 bases each). The CDR3 is 13 residues long. CDR1 KGHSH and CDR2 LQKENI come from the germline V gene. With 3 bases removed from V and 2 bases from J, the gap between germline ends came to 8 bases. The CDR3 DNA reads TGTGCCAGCTCACCGGGACCTGCCTACGAGCAGTACTTC. The encoded protein is CASSPGPAYEQYF.

This clone was seen a few times. The J gene is TRBJ1-3, the V gene TRBV14; D is unresolved. The V gene's germline CDR1 is SGHDN and CDR2 FVKESK. This CDR3 is 15 amino acids long. V shed 2 bases and J shed 0 bases, with 8 bases lying between them. The CDR3 bases are TGTGCCAGCAGCCAACCCAGACACTCTGGAAACACCATATATTTT. Its protein product is CASSQPRHSGNTIYF. Drawing the rest from reference TRBV14 and TRBJ1-3, the complete variable domain is EAGVTQFPSHSVIEKGQTVTLRCDPISGHDNLYWYRRVMGKEIKFLLHFVKESKQDESGMPNNRFLAERTGGTYSTLKVQPAELEDSGVYFCASSQPRHSGNTIYFGEGSWLTVV.

The V gene is TRBV27, the J gene TRBJ1-6; TRBD1 agrees at 9 bases. Germline V gene sequence: CDR1 MNHEY, CDR2 SMNVEV (reference sequence). The CDR3 length is 20 residues. Losses at the gene ends were 4 bases for V and 0 bases for J; bases not matched to a gene: 13. In DNA form, the CDR3 reads TGTGCCAGCAGTTCCGACAGGGGGAATCCCTCGAGCTCCTATAATTCACCCCTCCACTTT. As protein: CASSSDRGNPSSSYNSPLHF.

The J gene is TRBJ1-1, the V gene TRBV6-5; D gene unclear. The CDR3 is 13 amino acids. V was pared by 5 bases and J by 0 bases, with 7 bases between. CDR1 MNHEY and CDR2 SVGAGI come from the germline V gene. The CDR3 here is CASSSEVNTEAFF. In DNA, the CDR3 is TGTGCCAGCAGTAGTGAGGTGAACACTGAAGCTTTCTTT.

This chain uses TRBV7-8 with TRBJ2-1, with D tentatively TRBD1 (5 bases). V was shortened by 7 bases and J by 4 bases, with 20 bases between the two germline ends. The CDR3 has 16 amino acids. The V gene's germline CDR1 is SGHVS and CDR2 FQNEAQ. The CDR3 protein is CASTIAGSVAYNEQFF. The DNA of the CDR3 is TGTGCCAGCACCATAGCAGGGTCCGTGGCGTACAATGAGCAGTTCTTC.

This rearrangement joins TRBV28 to TRBJ1-5; D uncertain. The CDR3 is 13 amino acids. Trimming removed 6 bases at V and 6 bases at J, with 12 bases between. Germline CDR1 MDHEN, CDR2 SYDVKM. In DNA, the CDR3 is TGTGCCAGCAGCGAATCAGGAGGTCAGCCCCAGCATTTT. Its protein is CASSESGGQPQHF.

This clone has only one observation. The chain carries TRBV6-5 and TRBJ1-2, with 10 positions matching TRBD1. Looked up from germline, CDR1 is MNHEY and CDR2 is SVGAGI. Unmatched junction bases numbered 2, after V lost 7 bases and J lost 6 bases. The CDR3 has 12 amino acids. The CDR3 bases are TGTGCCAGCATAGGACAGGGGGATGGCTACACCTTC. Translating gives CASIGQGDGYTF.